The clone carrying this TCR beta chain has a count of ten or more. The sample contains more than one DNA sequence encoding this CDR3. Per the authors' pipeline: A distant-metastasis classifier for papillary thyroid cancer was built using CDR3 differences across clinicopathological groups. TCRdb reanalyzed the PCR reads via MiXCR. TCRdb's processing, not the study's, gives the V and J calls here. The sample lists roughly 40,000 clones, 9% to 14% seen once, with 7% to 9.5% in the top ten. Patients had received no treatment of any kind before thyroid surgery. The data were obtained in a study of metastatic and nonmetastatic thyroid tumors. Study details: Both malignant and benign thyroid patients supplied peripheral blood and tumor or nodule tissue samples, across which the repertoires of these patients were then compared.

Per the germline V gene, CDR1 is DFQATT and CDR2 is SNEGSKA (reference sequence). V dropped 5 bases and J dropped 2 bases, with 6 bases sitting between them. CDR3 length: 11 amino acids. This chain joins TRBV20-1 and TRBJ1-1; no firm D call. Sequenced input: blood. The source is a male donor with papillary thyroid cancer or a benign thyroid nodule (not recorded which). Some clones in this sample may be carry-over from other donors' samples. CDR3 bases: TGCAGTGCTTTGGTTAACACTGAAGCTTTCTTT. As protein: CSALVNTEAFF.